The sequence of this TCR beta chain was determined in a study of T cell changes during pregnancy in multiple sclerosis. Libraries were prepared by immunoSEQ multiplex PCR; TCRdb keeps only in-frame clonotypes and omits some of them. In the table there are tens of thousands of clones, about 85% of which are singletons. V was trimmed by 1 base and J by 1 base, leaving 8 bases between them. CDR1 is SGHDT, CDR2 YYEEEE, per germline. The CDR3 is 14 residues long. The chain employs TRBV5-6 and TRBJ1-1, with TRBD1 as a possible D gene (5 bases). The TCR comes from a female donor with multiple sclerosis, enrolled in a pregnancy study. Sequenced material: CD4+ T cells from peripheral blood mononuclear cells, taken before pregnancy. The CDR3 loop is CASSLPDTNTEAFF. Written as DNA, the CDR3 is TGTGCCAGCAGCTTGCCGGACACGAACACTGAAGCTTTCTTT. The variable domain in full, completed from reference TRBV5-6 and TRBJ1-1, reads DAGVTQSPTHLIKTRGQQVTLRCSPKSGHDTVSWYQQALGQGPQFIFQYYEEEERQRGNFPDRFSGHQFPNYSSELNVNALLLGDSALYLCASSLPDTNTEAFFGQGTRLTVV.